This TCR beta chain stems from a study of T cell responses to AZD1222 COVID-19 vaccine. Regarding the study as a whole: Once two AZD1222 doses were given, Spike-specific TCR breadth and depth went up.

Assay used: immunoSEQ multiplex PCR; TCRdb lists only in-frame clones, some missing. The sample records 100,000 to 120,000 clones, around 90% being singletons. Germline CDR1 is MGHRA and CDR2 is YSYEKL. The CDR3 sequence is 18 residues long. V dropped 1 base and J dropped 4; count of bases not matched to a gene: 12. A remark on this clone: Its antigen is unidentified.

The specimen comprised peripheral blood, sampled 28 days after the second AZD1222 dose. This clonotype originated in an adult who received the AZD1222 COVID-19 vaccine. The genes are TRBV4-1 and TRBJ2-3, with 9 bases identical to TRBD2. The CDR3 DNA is TGCGCCAGCAGCCAAGTAGCGGGAGCGAATTTGGGGGCAGATACGCAGTATTTT. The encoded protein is CASSQVAGANLGADTQYF.